The sequence of this T cell receptor beta chain was determined in a study of control samples from healthy donors and cancer patients. Sequencing used immunoSEQ multiplex PCR; TCRdb keeps in-frame clones, though not all of them. The table lists about 58,000 clones, approximately 87% of them singletons. Source material: PBMCs. The source of this sequence is a woman aged 55-70 years with lung cancer.

DNA of the CDR3: TGTGCCAGCTCACCAGTAGGAGGGGGAGACTACAATGAGCAGTTCTTC. Translated: CASSPVGGGDYNEQFF. The chain is built from TRBV18 and TRBJ2-1, with D perhaps matching TRBD1 or TRBD2 (6 bases each). Trimming stripped 2 bases from V and 3 bases from J, with 14 bases between. This CDR3 contains 16 residues. CDR1 and CDR2 (germline): KGHSH, LQKENI.